This T cell receptor (beta chain) was recorded in a study of long-term antiretroviral therapy in people with HIV. Turning to the study itself: The study's earliest collections predate the 2015 immediate-ART recommendation by about a decade.

V was clipped by 0 bases and J by 6 bases, with 11 bases between them. Germline CDR1 is LGHNA and CDR2 is YSLEER. CDR3 size: 14 residues. People in the study who had HIV all got their treatment in the United States. The run of the v3.0 immunoSEQ assay was at survey level. Here immunoSEQ multiplex PCR was the method, and the copy in TCRdb shows in-frame clones only, minus some. The sample holds about 35,000 clones, approximately 74% seen once. The origin of this receptor is a man aged 50-59 years with HIV. This rearrangement joins TRBV4-3 to TRBJ1-2; possibly TRBD1 for D (5 bases). Sample: unsorted PBMCs, taken 3 years after starting antiretroviral therapy. Written as DNA, the CDR3 is TGCGCCAGCAGCCAAGATAGTTGGGGCGATGGCTACACCTTC. Its protein product is CASSQDSWGDGYTF.